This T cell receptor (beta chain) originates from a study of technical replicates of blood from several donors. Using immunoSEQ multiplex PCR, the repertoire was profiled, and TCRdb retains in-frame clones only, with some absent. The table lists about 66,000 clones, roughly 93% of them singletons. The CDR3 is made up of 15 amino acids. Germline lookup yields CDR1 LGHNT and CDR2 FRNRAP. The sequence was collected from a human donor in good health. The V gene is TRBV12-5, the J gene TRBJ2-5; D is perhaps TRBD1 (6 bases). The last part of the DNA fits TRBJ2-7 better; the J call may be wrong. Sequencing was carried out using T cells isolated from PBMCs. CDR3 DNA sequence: TGTGCTAGTGGTTCCCCTCTCGGGACATTCTACGAGCAGTACTTC. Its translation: CASGSPLGTFYEQYF.